The 18 T cell receptor beta chains below all came from one sample that was sequenced in a study of T cell responses to AZD1222 COVID-19 vaccine. Produced via immunoSEQ multiplex PCR; TCRdb's table is partial and in-frame only. The profile shows some 150,000 clones, around 89% of them singletons. Specimen: peripheral blood, collected on day 0 of AZD1222 vaccination. The receptors shown here come from an adult in good health.

The V and J genes are TRBV5-4 and TRBJ1-2, with a weak D call TRBD1 (6 bases). V was clipped by 5 bases and J by 2 bases, with 16 bases between them. Germline CDR1 reads SGHNT; CDR2 reads YYREEE (reference sequence). The CDR3 spans 15 residues. CDR3 region: CASSSGVWENYGYTF. As DNA, the CDR3 is TGTGCCAGCAGTTCAGGGGTGTGGGAGAACTATGGCTACACCTTC.

The chain recombines TRBV5-1 with TRBJ2-2; TRBD1 might be the D (6 bases). The CDR3 covers 13 residues. Deletions cut 2 bases from V and 6 bases from J, with 8 bases between. CDR1 is SGHRS and CDR2 is YFSETQ in the germline V gene. This chain's CDR3 is CASSLNRAGELFF. The CDR3 bases are TGCGCCAGCAGCTTAAACAGGGCCGGGGAGCTGTTTTTT.

The gene calls are TRBV7-3 and TRBJ2-2; D might be TRBD1 (6 bases). The germline V and J ends were trimmed by 5 bases and 0 bases, with 13 bases remaining between them. The CDR3 spans 16 residues. Germline V gives CDR1 SGHTA, CDR2 FQGTGA. The CDR3 protein is CASSATGPTNTGELFF. CDR3 DNA sequence: TGTGCCAGCAGCGCCACAGGGCCCACGAACACCGGGGAGCTGTTTTTT.

In nucleotides, the CDR3 is TGTGCCAGCAGCCAATTGGGCAGGGGGGACTATGGCTACACCTTC. Translating it yields CASSQLGRGDYGYTF. The chain joins TRBV3-1 (or the pseudogene TRBV3-2) to TRBJ1-2; 7 nucleotides agree with TRBD1. The CDR3 is made up of 15 amino acids. CDR1 and CDR2 (germline): LGHDT, YNNKEL (reference sequence). After removal of 2 bases from V and 3 bases from J, the junction contained 6 bases not matched to a gene.

This chain links TRBV29-1 with TRBJ1-2, with D perhaps matching TRBD1 (6 bases). Trimming cost V 0 bases and J 6 bases, with 11 bases left between them. CDR1 SQVTM and CDR2 ANQGSEA come from the germline V gene. CDR3 size: 13 residues. DNA of the CDR3: TGCAGCGTTGAAGAGGCTGGGGGCCATGGCTACACCTTC. It is translated as CSVEEAGGHGYTF. Supplemented by reference TRBV29-1 and TRBJ1-2, the full variable domain reads SAVISQKPSRDICQRGTSLTIQCQVDSQVTMMFWYRQQPGQSLTLIATANQGSEATYESGFVIDKFPISRPNLTFSTLTVSNMSPEDSSIYLCSVEEAGGHGYTFGSGTRLTVV.

This clone was detected only once. J is TRBJ1-1 and V is TRBV18, with unresolved D. This CDR3 has 13 amino acids. Germline V CDR1 and CDR2: KGHSH, LQKENI. Trimming took off 3 bases at V and 4 bases at J, with 9 bases between the two ends. CDR3 region: CASSPKVTTEAFF. Written as DNA, the CDR3 is TGTGCCAGCTCACCCAAGGTCACCACTGAAGCTTTCTTT. Complete variable domain (other parts from reference TRBV18 and TRBJ1-1): NAGVMQNPRHLVRRRGQEARLRCSPMKGHSHVYWYRQLPEEGLKFMVYLQKENIIDESGMPKERFSAEFPKEGPSILRIQQVVRGDSAAYFCASSPKVTTEAFFGQGTRLTVV.

This clone appeared once. This chain uses TRBV28 with TRBJ2-7; D remains unclear. Per the germline V gene, CDR1 is MDHEN and CDR2 is SYDVKM. This CDR3 has 13 residues. Trimming took off 5 bases at V and 0 bases at J, with 8 bases between the two ends. The CDR3 DNA is TGTGCCAGCAGTACCGGGTCCTCCTACGAGCAGTACTTC. Protein product: CASSTGSSYEQYF.

V and J are TRBV27 and TRBJ2-1; 10 bases are shared with TRBD2. The CDR3 runs to 17 residues. The germline gives CDR1 MNHEY, CDR2 SMNVEV (reference sequence). The V and J ends lost 5 bases and 8 bases, in that order; junction bases with no gene match: 15. The CDR3 DNA reads TGTGCCAGCAGTCCGCCTCCTAGCGGGAGCTTTAGGGATGAGCAGTTCTTC. As protein: CASSPPPSGSFRDEQFF.

The chain is built from TRBV4-2 and TRBJ1-5; 10 positions agree with TRBD1. Germline trimming cut 4 bases from V and 0 bases from J; bases unmatched to any gene: 6. The CDR3 has 17 residues. Germline lookup yields CDR1 LGHNA and CDR2 YNFKEQ. This CDR3 is CASSLRDRGHSNQPQHF. CDR3 bases: TGTGCCAGCAGCCTCCGGGACAGGGGACATAGCAATCAGCCCCAGCATTTT.

The genes are TRBV7-2 and TRBJ1-2; tentatively, D is TRBD1 (5 bases). Germline V gene sequence: CDR1 SGHTA, CDR2 FQGNSA. The V end lost 1 base, the J end lost 4 bases, and 19 bases lay between the germline ends. The CDR3 sequence is 17 residues long. The CDR3 here is CASSLGGTGGRIYGYTF. In DNA, the CDR3 is TGTGCCAGCAGCTTAGGGGGGACGGGGGGACGAATCTATGGCTACACCTTC.

The CDR3 reads CASSLGQGGSTEAFF. Here the CDR3 DNA reads TGTGCCAGCAGCTTAGGGCAGGGGGGGAGCACTGAAGCTTTCTTT. The chain is built from TRBV7-6 and TRBJ1-1; 7 bases map to TRBD1. J lost 4 bases, V lost 1 base, and 6 bases had no gene match. Per the germline V gene, CDR1 is SGHVS and CDR2 is FNYEAQ. CDR3 size: 15 residues. The whole variable domain, remainder taken from reference TRBV7-6 and TRBJ1-1, is GAGVSQSPRYKVTKRGQDVALRCDPISGHVSLYWYRQALGQGPEFLTYFNYEAQQDKSGLPNDRFSAERPEGSISTLTIQRTEQRDSAMYRCASSLGQGGSTEAFFGQGTRLTVV.

This clone was seen a single time. The V and J genes are TRBV3-1 (or the pseudogene TRBV3-2) and TRBJ2-2; D not certain. From germline, CDR1 is LGHDT and CDR2 YNNKEL (reference sequence). Trimming removed 4 bases at V and 5 bases at J, with 5 bases between. CDR3 length: 12 amino acids. In DNA, the CDR3 is TGTGCCAGCAGCCTTGCTACCGGGGAGCTGTTTTTT. Translated, it gives CASSLATGELFF.

This clone occurred once. The CDR3 DNA follows: TGTGCCAGCAGTTACTCGGGACAGGGTCTCGGAAACACCATATATTTT. Encoded protein: CASSYSGQGLGNTIYF. V gene TRBV6-5 combines with J gene TRBJ1-3; 9 positions match TRBD1. Germline V gene sequence: CDR1 MNHEY, CDR2 SVGAGI. The J segment lost 4 bases and the V segment lost 0 bases, leaving 4 bases of the junction unmatched. The CDR3 loop spans 16 amino acids.

The V gene is TRBV19, the J gene TRBJ1-1; 8 bases align to TRBD1. This CDR3 region has 15 residues. The V gene's germline CDR1 is LNHDA and CDR2 SQIVND (reference sequence). V dropped 1 base and J dropped 4; count of bases not matched to a gene: 5. CDR3 bases: TGTGCCAGTAGTATAGGGACAGGGACGGGCACTGAAGCTTTCTTT. Translation gives CASSIGTGTGTEAFF.

V and J are TRBV28 and TRBJ2-7; tentative D call: TRBD1 (6 bases). The germline gives CDR1 MDHEN, CDR2 SYDVKM. The CDR3 spans 13 residues. V was clipped by 3 bases and J by 3 bases, with 9 bases between them. Here the CDR3 reads CASSFGGRYEQYF. CDR3 DNA sequence: TGTGCCAGCAGTTTTGGGGGCCGCTACGAGCAGTACTTC.

The chain recombines TRBV24-1 with TRBJ1-1; TRBD1 matches at 7 bases. Looked up from germline, CDR1 is KGHDR and CDR2 is SFDVKD. The CDR3 totals 14 residues. V gave up 3 bases and J gave up 5 bases; unmatched junction bases: 5. The CDR3 region has the DNA TGTGCCACCAGTGATGGAAACAGGGGAACTGAAGCTTTCTTT. This translates into CATSDGNRGTEAFF.

The J gene is TRBJ2-3, the V gene TRBV7-2; TRBD2 matches at 11 bases. Germline V lookup: CDR1 SGHTA, CDR2 FQGNSA. The CDR3 sequence is 19 residues long. V dropped 3 bases and J dropped 1; count of bases not matched to a gene: 12. This chain's CDR3 is CASSLTSGASLTRTDTQYF. The CDR3 DNA sequence: TGTGCCAGCAGCTTGACTAGCGGGGCTTCCCTGACTCGCACAGATACGCAGTATTTT. The complete variable domain, with remaining parts taken from reference TRBV7-2 and TRBJ2-3, reads GAGVSQSPSNKVTEKGKDVELRCDPISGHTALYWYRQSLGQGLEFLIYFQGNSAPDKSGLPSDRFSAERTGGSVSTLTIQRTQQEDSAVYLCASSLTSGASLTRTDTQYFGPGTRLTVL.

V usage is TRBV7-8 and J usage is TRBJ2-7; D is uncertain. The CDR3 covers 12 residues. V was clipped by 5 bases and J by 0 bases, with 5 bases between them. Germline V CDR1 and CDR2: SGHVS, FQNEAQ. CDR3 protein: CASSPLSYEQYF. CDR3 sequence (DNA): TGTGCCAGCAGCCCCCTCTCCTACGAGCAGTACTTC.